This TCR beta chain came from a study of human T cells and chemical hapten exposure. Sample time point: patch test 3, about 24 weeks after DPC sensitization. Specified treatment: therapeutic diphenylcyclopropenone sensitization with weekly scalp DPC. The CDR3 runs 15 residues. V was shortened by 6 bases and J by 7 bases, with 16 bases between the two germline ends. TCRdb reprocessed the RACE reads with MiXCR, giving one entry per CDR3 protein. The sample contains some 96,000 distinct CDR3 sequences, roughly 27% of which appear only once. The clonotype comes from a man aged 40-50 years with alopecia areata. Some clones in this sample may be carry-over from other donors' samples. The specimen comprised whole blood, sampled in connection with sensitization to the hapten diphenylcyclopropenone (DPC). The chain uses TRBV12-3 or TRBV12-4 and TRBJ1-6, with D hard to call. The CDR3 DNA is TGTGCCAGCAGCCCGTCTGGGCACGAAAATTCACCCCTCCACTTT. This translates into CASSPSGHENSPLHF.